These 30 T cell receptor beta chains originate from one sample sequenced in a study of T cells expressing NK-cell markers. TCRdb derives one entry per CDR3 protein from the 5' RACE reads, leaving out DNA. The table for this sample gives 300,000 to 450,000 distinct CDR3 sequences. Sequencing input: blood T cells: a sorted CD56 or NKG2C T cell subset, CD4+ or CD8+ T cells, or bulk PBMC T cells (not recorded which). Receptors were obtained from a man aged 18-70 years in good health.

The CDR3 sequence is CASSLVADTMYTQYF. The chain recombines TRBV11-2 with TRBJ2-3. CDR3 length equals 15 residues. The germline V gene has CDR1 SGHAT and CDR2 FQNNGV.

The genes are TRBV7-2 and TRBJ2-5. This CDR3 region has 13 residues. Germline V lookup: CDR1 SGHTA, CDR2 FQGNSA. CDR3 sequence: CASSLSGAETQYF.

The genes are TRBV28 and TRBJ1-2; TCRdb returns TRBD1, unconfirmable since there is no DNA. Germline V gene sequence: CDR1 MDHEN, CDR2 SYDVKM. CDR3 length: 15 residues. The CDR3 is CASSSTGTANYGYTF.

This chain links TRBV19 with TRBJ2-1; TCRdb's D call, TRBD2, is unchecked because there is no DNA. Germline CDR1 and CDR2: LNHDA and SQIVND (reference sequence). This CDR3 has 16 residues. This CDR3 reads CASTSGFLGGLNEQFF.

This chain connects TRBV20-1 to TRBJ2-1; TCRdb's D gene call, TRBD1, goes unchecked for lack of DNA. This CDR3 has 12 amino acids. Germline CDR1 is DFQATT and CDR2 is SNEGSKA (reference sequence). The CDR3 reads CSAVPGSNEQFF.

The genes are TRBV7-9 and TRBJ1-6; TCRdb returns TRBD1, unconfirmable since there is no DNA. This CDR3 has 14 residues. The germline V gene has CDR1 SEHNR and CDR2 FQNEAQ (reference sequence). CDR3 amino acids: CASSGGFSNSPLHF.

V usage is TRBV5-4 and J usage is TRBJ1-1; TCRdb reports TRBD1, a call that lacks DNA to check it against. Looked up from germline, CDR1 is SGHNT and CDR2 is YYREEE (reference sequence). The length of the CDR3 is 14 residues. This CDR3 reads CASSFNRQNTEAFF. Using reference TRBV5-4 and TRBJ1-1 for the parts outside the CDR3, the full variable domain is ETGVTQSPTHLIKTRGQQVTLRCSSQSGHNTVSWYQQALGQGPQFIFQYYREEENGRGNFPPRFSGLQFPNYSSELNVNALELDDSALYLCASSFNRQNTEAFFGQGTRLTVV.

The chain employs TRBV12-3 or TRBV12-4 and TRBJ2-7; TCRdb lists TRBD2, though no DNA is available to test this call. The CDR3 spans 14 residues. The CDR3 here is CASRRTGLHYEQYF.

V gene TRBV18 combines with J gene TRBJ2-1; no DNA is available, so the TRBD2 call from TCRdb remains unchecked. Germline CDR1 reads KGHSH; CDR2 reads LQKENI. This CDR3 comprises 13 residues. CDR3 amino acids: CASSRDASGEQFF.

The chain carries TRBV3-1 and TRBJ1-2; TCRdb's assignment of TRBD1 cannot be checked, as there is no DNA. This CDR3 is built from 14 residues. Per germline, CDR1 LGHDT and CDR2 YNNKEL (reference sequence). The CDR3 here is CASSTPGQTYGYTF.

This sequence joins TRBV19 and TRBJ1-1; lacking DNA, the TRBD1 call made by TCRdb goes unchecked. The CDR3 spans 13 residues. Germline CDR1 is LNHDA and CDR2 is SQIVND (reference sequence). CDR3 sequence reads: CASSIAGFAEAFF.

V gene TRBV12-3 or TRBV12-4 combines with J gene TRBJ2-7; there is no DNA to check the TCRdb D call of TRBD1. The CDR3 spans 13 residues. CDR3 protein: CASSNAGGNEQYF.

The rearrangement joins TRBV5-1 to TRBJ2-2; TCRdb's assignment of TRBD1 cannot be checked, as there is no DNA. Looked up from germline, CDR1 is SGHRS and CDR2 is YFSETQ. The CDR3 covers 15 residues. CDR3: CASSLRDMNTGELFF.

The V call is TRBV7-2, the J call TRBJ2-1; TCRdb picks TRBD2, but there is no DNA to check that call. Germline CDR1 SGHTA, CDR2 FQGNSA. The CDR3 contains 16 residues. The CDR3 spells CASSLVRGGSYNEQFF.

The rearrangement uses TRBV18 and TRBJ2-3; lacking DNA, the TRBD1 call made by TCRdb goes unchecked. This CDR3 spans 18 amino acids. CDR1 is KGHSH and CDR2 is LQKENI in the germline V gene. The CDR3 protein is CASSPTHKDSRQADTQYF.

The gene calls are TRBV6-5 and TRBJ2-3; the TCRdb call, TRBD2, lacks DNA for checking. CDR3 length: 15 amino acids. Germline V gene lookup returns CDR1 MNHEY and CDR2 SVGAGI. The CDR3 loop reads CASSYVAGGFMAQYF.

V gene TRBV18 combines with J gene TRBJ2-5; no DNA is available, so the TRBD1 call from TCRdb remains unchecked. The CDR3 spans 14 residues. The V gene's germline CDR1 is KGHSH and CDR2 LQKENI. The CDR3 here is CASSTGQTKETQYF.

The V gene is TRBV5-1, the J gene TRBJ2-5; the D call of TRBD2 rests on TCRdb alone, since no DNA is present to check it. The CDR3 contains 14 residues. CDR1 SGHRS and CDR2 YFSETQ come from the germline V gene. The CDR3 reads CASTPTSGQETQYF. Complete variable domain (other parts from reference TRBV5-1 and TRBJ2-5): KAGVTQTPRYLIKTRGQQVTLSCSPISGHRSVSWYQQTPGQGLQFLFEYFSETQRNKGNFPGRFSGRQFSNSRSEMNVSTLELGDSALYLCASTPTSGQETQYFGPGTRLLVL.

The chain combines TRBV4-1 with TRBJ2-3; with no DNA, the TCRdb D assignment of TRBD1 cannot be verified. This CDR3 spans 17 amino acids. CDR1 is MGHRA and CDR2 is YSYEKL in the germline V gene. The CDR3 loop is CASSQDLTGGATDTQYF.

V gene TRBV11-2 combines with J gene TRBJ2-5; with no DNA, the TCRdb D assignment of TRBD2 cannot be verified. The CDR3 covers 15 residues. The germline V gene encodes CDR1 SGHAT and CDR2 FQNNGV. This chain's CDR3 is CASSSTRGAPLTQYF.

The chain combines TRBV18 with TRBJ1-2. Germline V gives CDR1 KGHSH, CDR2 LQKENI. The CDR3 is 16 residues long. This chain's CDR3 is CASSRLESLIGNGYTF.

The gene calls are TRBV11-2 and TRBJ2-1; the TRBD2 assignment by TCRdb is unverifiable without DNA. From germline, CDR1 is SGHAT and CDR2 FQNNGV. The CDR3 consists of 14 residues. CDR3 region: CASSFAGGYNEQFF.

The rearrangement uses TRBV9 and TRBJ2-3. Germline assignment: CDR1 SGDLS and CDR2 YYNGEE. The CDR3 is made up of 14 amino acids. The CDR3 region is CASSVAEMEDTQYF. Full variable domain (outside the CDR3, taken from reference TRBV9 and TRBJ2-3): DSGVTQTPKHLITATGQRVTLRCSPRSGDLSVYWYQQSLDQGLQFLIQYYNGEERAKGNILERFSAQQFPDLHSELNLSSLELGDSALYFCASSVAEMEDTQYFGPGTRLTVL.

The chain joins TRBV20-1 to TRBJ1-1. The CDR3 contains 15 residues. Germline CDR1 DFQATT, CDR2 SNEGSKA (reference sequence). CDR3 in amino acids: CSAKDAGRGNTEAFF.

The chain is built from TRBV6-8 and TRBJ1-1. The CDR3 has 18 residues. The germline CDR1 and CDR2 sequences are MNHGY and SAAAGT. CDR3 residues: CASSAHPGQRRANTEAFF.

The chain has TRBV6-6 and TRBJ1-5. The CDR3 contains 11 residues. Germline values: CDR1 MNHNY, CDR2 SVGAGI (reference sequence). CDR3 protein: CASSHNQPQHF.

The chain combines TRBV12-3 or TRBV12-4 with TRBJ2-1; TCRdb's D call, TRBD2, is unchecked because there is no DNA. This CDR3 has 16 amino acids. Here the CDR3 reads CASSLYGERSYNEQFF.

The genes are TRBV2 and TRBJ1-4; TCRdb's D call, TRBD1, is unchecked because there is no DNA. Germline V gene data show CDR1 as SNHLY and CDR2 as FYNNEI. This CDR3 spans 15 amino acids. This CDR3 reads CASSGTGGVREKLFF.

The chain has TRBV11-3 and TRBJ2-2. CDR3 length equals 13 residues. Germline values: CDR1 SGHNT, CDR2 YENEEA. The CDR3 spells CASSLHRAGELFF.

This rearrangement joins TRBV7-9 to TRBJ1-2. The CDR3 consists of 13 residues. The V gene's germline CDR1 is SEHNR and CDR2 FQNEAQ (reference sequence). This CDR3 reads CASSLVGGYGYTF. The full variable domain, rest sourced from reference TRBV7-9 and TRBJ1-2, is DTGVSQNPRHKITKRGQNVTFRCDPISEHNRLYWYRQTLGQGPEFLTYFQNEAQLEKSRLLSDRFSAERPKGSFSTLEIQRTEQGDSAMYLCASSLVGGYGYTFGSGTRLTVV.